This T cell receptor beta chain appears in the sequencing data of a study of shared clonotypes between healthy human individuals. Study results and limitations: Estimated clonotype richness was generally higher in naive than memory subsets.

As defined, naive CD8 cells were CD45RO-negative and positively selected for CCR7, with terminally differentiated effector memory CD45RA+ cells excluded. The study drew all its donors from Caucasian adults living in Nashville, Tennessee. To note about this clone: Antigen specificity is unknown.

The CDR3 length is 16 residues. Germline V gene lookup returns CDR1 WNHNN and CDR2 SYGVQD (reference sequence). V dropped 6 bases and J dropped 2; count of bases not matched to a gene: 7. TCRdb's table, derived via immunoSEQ multiplex PCR, lists solely in-frame clones and lacks some. The top ten clones hold 1.5% to 2% of a sample with more than 2 million clones, 85% to 95% of them seen once. The source is a man between 18 and 29 years old in good health. Some clones in this sample may be carry-over from other donors' samples. V usage is TRBV10-1 and J usage is TRBJ2-3, with 11 bases lining up with TRBD2. The sample taken for sequencing was naive CD8+ T cells from PBMCs. The CDR3 coding sequence is TGCGCCAGCAGGACCGGGACTAGCGGACCCACAGATACGCAGTATTTT. Protein: CASRTGTSGPTDTQYF.